This TCR beta chain was captured by sequencing in a study of T cells after yellow fever vaccination. This clonotype was recorded a few times. TCRdb recomputed calls from the 5' RACE reads with MiXCR, one row per CDR3 protein. This table has hundreds of thousands of distinct CDR3 sequences, 18% appearing once. This TCR derives from a man aged 18 to 30 who received the YFV17D yellow fever vaccine. Sequencing used PBMCs, obtained before the yellow fever booster vaccination.

The CDR3 spells CASSQHPGRLGANEKLFF. In DNA, the CDR3 is TGTGCCAGCAGCCAACATCCGGGACGCCTAGGAGCTAATGAAAAACTGTTTTTT. The chain carries TRBV3-1 and TRBJ1-4, with D tentatively TRBD1 (5 bases). V was clipped by 2 bases and J by 3 bases, with 19 bases between them. Germline loops: CDR1 LGHDT, CDR2 YNNKEL (reference sequence). The CDR3 runs to 18 residues. Together with reference TRBV3-1 and TRBJ1-4, the CDR3 gives the full variable domain: DTAVSQTPKYLVTQMGNDKSIKCEQNLGHDTMYWYKQDSKKFLKIMFSYNNKELIINETVPNRFSPKSPDKAHLNLHINSLELGDSAVYFCASSQHPGRLGANEKLFFGSGTQLSVL.